This T cell receptor beta chain stems from a study of OX40 agonist ivuxolimab in advanced cancers. The length of the CDR3 is 14 residues. V was clipped by 2 bases and J by 4 bases, with 8 bases between them. Germline CDR1 SNHLY, CDR2 FYNNEI. The assay was immunoSEQ multiplex PCR, and TCRdb's table has in-frame clones only and misses some. The profile shows 57,000 or so clones, around 83% of them singletons. The sequenced sample was CD4+ or CD8+ T cells sorted from blood, obtained in a trial of the OX40 agonist ivuxolimab. The chain employs TRBV2 and TRBJ1-4, with D uncertain. The receptor was isolated from an adult with an advanced solid tumor such as melanoma, head and neck, liver or kidney cancer. The CDR3 protein is CASSERAINEKLFF. The CDR3 DNA is TGTGCCAGCAGTGAAAGGGCCATTAATGAAAAACTGTTTTTT.